A selection of T cell receptor beta chains follows, all from one sample in a study of blood T cells in healthy people across ages. MiXCR was run by TCRdb on the 5' RACE reads, yielding one entry per CDR3 protein. The sample includes 800,000 or so distinct CDR3 sequences, around 50% seen only once; the top ten take around 18%. Sequenced material: blood. All receptors come from a man at least 80 years old in good health. The CDR3 runs from the conserved cysteine through the conserved F or W. The order of the fields is clone size, V gene, J gene, D gene, CDR3 protein, CDR3 DNA. A D gene is named only where the DNA matches it firmly. A row's size may be missing; if present it is once, few, many or a size class.

>.|TRBV11-1|TRBJ1-5|TRBD1
CASSLSRTVGGQGRFYSNQPQHF
TGTGCCAGCAGCTTATCGAGGACTGTCGGGGGACAGGGACGATTTTATAGCAATCAGCCCCAGCATTTT
>.|TRBV6-5|TRBJ2-6|.
CASSYGRTAGANVLTF
TGTGCCAGCAGTTACGGGAGGACAGCCGGGGCCAACGTCCTGACTTTC
>.|TRBV29-1|TRBJ2-6|TRBD1
CSVTQGATGANVLTF
TGCAGCGTAACACAGGGGGCTACTGGGGCCAACGTCCTGACTTTC
>.|TRBV2|TRBJ2-1|.
CASRIRDSYNEQFF
TGTGCCAGCAGAATCAGGGACTCCTACAATGAGCAGTTCTTC
>.|TRBV28|TRBJ2-7|TRBD1
CASRRIAIGTGYVSYEQYF
TGTGCCAGCAGGCGTATAGCAATAGGGACAGGGTACGTAAGCTACGAGCAGTACTTC
>few|TRBV21-1|TRBJ2-7|.
CASSKAQISGKCYEQYF
TGTGCCAGCAGCAAAGCGCAGATTAGCGGGAAGTGCTACGAGCAGTACTTC
>few|TRBV5-1|TRBJ1-2|TRBD1
CASSPRGQGENGYTF
TGCGCCAGCAGCCCCCGGGGACAGGGGGAGAATGGCTACACCTTC
>.|TRBV29-1|TRBJ2-5|.
CSVRGGLPSEQYF
TGCAGCGTTAGGGGGGGACTACCAAGTGAGCAGTACTTC
>few|TRBV18|TRBJ2-1|TRBD2
CASLPGLAGGGSYNEQFF
TGTGCCAGCCTCCCGGGACTAGCGGGAGGAGGCTCCTACAATGAGCAGTTCTTC
>.|TRBV7-2|TRBJ2-1|TRBD1
CASSWFTQGANEQFF
TGTGCCAGCAGCTGGTTCACACAGGGGGCCAATGAGCAGTTCTTC
>.|TRBV15|TRBJ2-1|.
CATTHTGRKNERFF
TGTGCCACCACACACACAGGGAGGAAGAATGAGCGGTTCTTC
>.|TRBV5-1|TRBJ1-1|TRBD1
CASSPRDRGASRTEAFF
TGCGCCAGCAGCCCCCGGGACAGGGGCGCTTCGAGAACTGAAGCTTTCTTT
>.|TRBV9|TRBJ2-7|.
CASSVGGVFNEQYF
TGTGCCAGCAGCGTAGGCGGGGTGTTTAACGAGCAGTACTTC
>.|TRBV25-1|TRBJ1-1|.
CASSEFGGDTEAFF
TGTGCCAGCAGTGAATTCGGGGGTGACACTGAAGCTTTCTTT
>.|TRBV29-1|TRBJ2-5|.
CSVCVGAEGAQYF
TGCAGCGTTTGTGTTGGGGCGGAGGGTGCGCAGTACTTC
>many|TRBV29-1|TRBJ2-7|.
CSVLVYEQYF
TGCAGCGTTCTGGTCTACGAGCAGTACTTC
>.|TRBV24-1|TRBJ2-3|.
CATSDPGLITDTRYF
TGTGCCACCAGTGATCCGGGACTGATCACAGATACGCGGTATTTT
>few|TRBV14|TRBJ1-2|.
CASSQVGLWGYTF
TGTGCCAGCAGCCAAGTAGGGCTCTGGGGCTACACCTTC
>few|TRBV10-3|TRBJ2-7|.
CAINAGIGEQYF
TGTGCCATCAACGCGGGAATAGGCGAGCAGTACTTC
>.|TRBV12-3/TRBV12-4|TRBJ1-4|TRBD1
CASRRTGVNEKLFF
TGTGCCAGCAGGAGAACAGGGGTTAATGAAAAACTGTTTTTT
>.|TRBV7-2|TRBJ2-5|.
CASSSEGGSVETQYF
TGTGCCAGCAGCTCCGAGGGGGGGTCTGTAGAGACCCAGTACTTC
>.|TRBV14|TRBJ1-6|TRBD1
CASRPGGGDSPLHF
TGTGCCAGCAGACCAGGGGGCGGCGATTCACCCCTCCACTTT
>once|TRBV9|TRBJ2-1|.
CASSERQDTSYNEQFF
TGTGCCAGCAGCGAGCGACAGGATACCTCCTACAATGAGCAGTTCTTC
>.|TRBV14|TRBJ1-1|.
CASSFRAGTYTEAFF
TGTGCCAGCAGCTTCCGCGCGGGTACGTACACTGAAGCTTTCTTT
>once|TRBV5-1|TRBJ1-1|TRBD1
CASSFTGTGDATEAFF
TGCGCCAGCAGCTTTACCGGGACAGGGGACGCCACTGAAGCTTTCTTT
>.|TRBV20-1|TRBJ2-5|TRBD2
CSATGGGYQETQYF
TGCAGTGCTACTGGCGGGGGATACCAAGAGACCCAGTACTTC
>many|TRBV29-1|TRBJ2-4|.
CSVERTPESIQYF
TGCAGCGTTGAAAGGACACCCGAAAGTATTCAGTACTTC